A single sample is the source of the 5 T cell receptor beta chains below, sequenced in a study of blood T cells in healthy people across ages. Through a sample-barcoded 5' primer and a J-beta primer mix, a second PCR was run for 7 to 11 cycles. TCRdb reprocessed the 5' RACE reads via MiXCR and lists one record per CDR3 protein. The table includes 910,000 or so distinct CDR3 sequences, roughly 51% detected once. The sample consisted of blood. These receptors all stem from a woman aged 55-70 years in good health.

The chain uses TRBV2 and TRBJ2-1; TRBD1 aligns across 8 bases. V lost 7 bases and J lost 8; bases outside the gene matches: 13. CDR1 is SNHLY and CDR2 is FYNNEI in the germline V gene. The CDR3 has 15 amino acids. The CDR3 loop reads CASTDLDRAIDEQFF. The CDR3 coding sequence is TGTGCCAGCACTGACCTGGACAGGGCAATCGATGAGCAGTTCTTC.

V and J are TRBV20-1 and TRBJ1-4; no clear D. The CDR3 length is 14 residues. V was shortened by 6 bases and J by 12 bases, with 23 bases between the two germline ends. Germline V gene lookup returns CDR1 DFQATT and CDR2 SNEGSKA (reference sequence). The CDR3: CSASSGLPGKELFF. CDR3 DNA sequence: TGCAGTGCCTCCTCTGGGCTTCCGGGGAAAGAACTGTTTTTT.

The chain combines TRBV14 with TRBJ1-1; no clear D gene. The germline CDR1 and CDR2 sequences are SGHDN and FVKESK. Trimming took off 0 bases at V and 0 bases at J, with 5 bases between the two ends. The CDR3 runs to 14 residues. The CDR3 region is CASSQDWVNTEAFF. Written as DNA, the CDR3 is TGTGCCAGCAGCCAAGATTGGGTGAACACTGAAGCTTTCTTT.

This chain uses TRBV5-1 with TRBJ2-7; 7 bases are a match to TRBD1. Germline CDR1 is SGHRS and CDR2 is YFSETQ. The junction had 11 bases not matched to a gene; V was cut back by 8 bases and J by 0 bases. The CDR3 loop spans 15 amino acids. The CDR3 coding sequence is TGCGCCAGTAATGCGTACAGGGGCCTCTCCTACGAGCAGTACTTC. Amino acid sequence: CASNAYRGLSYEQYF.

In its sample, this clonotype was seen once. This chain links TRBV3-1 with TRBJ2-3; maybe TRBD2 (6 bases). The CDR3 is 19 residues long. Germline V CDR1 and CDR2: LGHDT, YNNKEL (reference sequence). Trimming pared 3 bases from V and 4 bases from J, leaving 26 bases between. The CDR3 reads CASSHFPFAASEFPDTQYF. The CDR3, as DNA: TGTGCCAGCAGCCATTTTCCCTTCGCCGCTAGCGAGTTTCCAGATACGCAGTATTTT.